This TCR beta chain was observed in a study of blood T cell repertoires in COVID-19. This clone was observed a few times. Profiled with immunoSEQ multiplex PCR; TCRdb holds only in-frame clones, not every one. The sample lists 150,000 to 200,000 clones, roughly 90% occurring once. Unmatched junction bases numbered 3, after V lost 3 bases and J lost 7 bases. The CDR3 length is 14 residues. Germline CDR1 and CDR2: SGDLS and YYNGEE. Sequenced sample: PBMCs or T cells enriched from blood (not recorded which). The chain is built from TRBV9 and TRBJ2-3, with 12 bases fitting TRBD2. This sequence originates from a woman aged 18-29 years who had recovered from COVID-19. The CDR3 sequence is CASSDGLAGNTQYF. Written as DNA, the CDR3 is TGTGCCAGCAGCGACGGACTAGCGGGAAATACGCAGTATTTT.